Shown below are 12 T cell receptor beta chains from a single sample sequenced in a study of radiotherapy plus CTLA-4 blockade in lung cancer. Profiling relied on immunoSEQ multiplex PCR, and the TCRdb table lists in-frame clones only, not all of them. The sample records roughly 60,000 clones, 60% to 80% being singletons. This specimen consisted of peripheral blood, obtained from a patient treated with radiotherapy plus ipilimumab. These receptors all stem from a human donor with non-small cell lung cancer who had a complete response to radiotherapy plus ipilimumab.

The rearrangement links TRBV7-2 to TRBJ1-4, with D possibly matching TRBD1 (5 bases). Germline values: CDR1 SGHTA, CDR2 FQGNSA. This CDR3 region has 17 residues. The V and J ends lost 5 bases and 0 bases respectively, with 16 bases between them. CDR3 sequence: CASSPGHTRTTNEKLFF. CDR3 bases: TGTGCCAGCAGCCCAGGACATACGAGAACAACTAATGAAAAACTGTTTTTT.

The chain combines TRBV6-6 with TRBJ1-2; 9 bases are a match to TRBD1. The germline V gene has CDR1 MNHNY and CDR2 SVGAGI (reference sequence). V dropped 8 bases and J dropped 3; count of bases not matched to a gene: 10. The CDR3 runs to 15 residues. CDR3 DNA: TGTGCCAGCTGGGGACAGGGCGCGGGGGACTATGGCTACACCTTC. Amino acids: CASWGQGAGDYGYTF.

The genes are TRBV28 and TRBJ2-2; no firm D call. V was shortened by 5 bases and J by 6 bases, with 7 bases between the two germline ends. Germline CDR1 reads MDHEN; CDR2 reads SYDVKM. This CDR3 has 12 residues. The CDR3 nucleotides are TGTGCCAGCAGTCTTTTGTCCGGGGAGCTGTTTTTT. It translates to CASSLLSGELFF.

This clone was observed a single time. The rearrangement uses TRBV28 and TRBJ2-7; weak D call: TRBD2 (6 bases). V dropped 2 bases and J dropped 13 bases, with 12 bases sitting between them. CDR3 length equals 11 residues. Germline V CDR1 and CDR2: MDHEN, SYDVKM. The CDR3: CASSLGRAGYF. CDR3 in DNA: TGTGCCAGCAGTTTAGGCCGGGCGGGATACTTC.

J is TRBJ1-2 and V is TRBV29-1; 9 positions agree with TRBD1. The CDR3 has 13 amino acids. CDR1 is SQVTM and CDR2 is ANQGSEA in the germline V gene. The J segment lost 5 bases and the V segment lost 3 bases, leaving 4 bases of the junction unmatched. The CDR3 DNA reads as TGCAGCGTTGATACCGGACAGGGGTATGGCTACACCTTC. It is translated as CSVDTGQGYGYTF.

The chain joins TRBV7-3 to TRBJ1-1; D is uncertain. The CDR3 is 13 amino acids. Germline V gene lookup returns CDR1 SGHTA and CDR2 FQGTGA. Between the trimmed V and J ends, which lost 3 bases and 5 bases, there was a span of 10 bases. CDR3 loop: CASSLGGRTEAFF. DNA of the CDR3: TGTGCCAGCAGCTTGGGAGGGAGGACTGAAGCTTTCTTT.

This chain links TRBV6-5 with TRBJ1-2; the match to TRBD1 covers 8 bases. This CDR3 region has 13 residues. From germline, CDR1 is MNHEY and CDR2 SVGAGI. J lost 8 bases, V lost 4 bases, and 6 bases had no gene match. The chain's CDR3 is CASSLDRGGGYTF. The CDR3 DNA reads TGTGCCAGCAGTTTAGACAGGGGTGGAGGCTACACCTTC.

This clone showed up just once. The V call is TRBV2, the J call TRBJ2-1; 11 bases are a match to TRBD2. The CDR3 consists of 16 residues. Germline assignment: CDR1 SNHLY and CDR2 FYNNEI. Trimming took 6 bases from V and 4 from J; bases not matched to a gene: 8. In DNA, the CDR3 is TGTGCCAGCAGAGAACTAGCGGGAGTTCTGTACAATGAGCAGTTCTTC. Protein: CASRELAGVLYNEQFF.

This clone was seen more than once but under ten times. The chain joins TRBV2 to TRBJ1-1, with 7 positions matching TRBD1. CDR1 and CDR2 (germline): SNHLY, FYNNEI. The J segment lost 4 bases and the V segment lost 6 bases, leaving 11 bases of the junction unmatched. The CDR3 has 15 amino acids. CDR3 DNA sequence: TGTGCCAGCAGATCGGAGGGGGCGGTGGGCACTGAAGCTTTCTTT. As protein: CASRSEGAVGTEAFF.

The rearrangement links TRBV2 to TRBJ2-7; D possibly corresponds to TRBD1 (6 bases). Trimming stripped 5 bases from V and 2 bases from J, with 10 bases between. The CDR3 has 13 amino acids. Germline CDR1 is SNHLY and CDR2 is FYNNEI. The CDR3 bases are TGTGCCAGCAGTACAGGGCTCACCTACGAGCAGTACTTC. It is translated as CASSTGLTYEQYF.

Written as DNA, the CDR3 is TGTGCCAGCAGCATCGGACTAGCGGGGGCATCCACAGATACGCAGTATTTT. It yields the protein CASSIGLAGASTDTQYF. The chain couples TRBV9 to TRBJ2-3, with 13 bases that match TRBD2. Germline values: CDR1 SGDLS, CDR2 YYNGEE. V trimming: 4 bases; J trimming: 2 bases; junction bases outside the gene matches: 7. The CDR3 covers 17 residues.

In this sample, this clone turned up a few times. V and J are TRBV28 and TRBJ2-1, with D possibly being TRBD2 (5 bases). Germline CDR1 and CDR2: MDHEN and SYDVKM. Trimming took off 11 bases at V and 7 bases at J, with 18 bases between the two ends. The CDR3 loop spans 13 amino acids. CDR3 residues: CAGSYQPGNEQFF. CDR3 nucleotide sequence: TGTGCCGGAAGCTATCAGCCGGGGAATGAGCAGTTCTTC.